Each of the 5 T cell receptor beta chains below was sequenced from the same sample in a study of HIV-infected patients and healthy controls. Whole blood was used without fractionation, so all unsorted peripheral T cells were included. cDNA was made from about 500 ng RNA using alpha and beta constant primers. Each of the alpha and beta chains got its own library through chain-specific third strand synthesis with indices. MiXCR, applied by TCRdb to the 5' RACE reads, yields one record per CDR3 protein. The sample includes approximately 10,000 distinct CDR3 sequences, 8% to 13% of them seen just once. The specimen comprised blood, sampled before antiretroviral therapy. These receptors were obtained from an adult with HIV infection.

This clonotype was seen ten or more times. The chain carries TRBV24-1 and TRBJ2-1; 12 bases fit TRBD2. V gave up 1 base and J gave up 6 bases; unmatched junction bases: 6. The CDR3 spans 17 residues. The V gene's germline CDR1 is KGHDR and CDR2 SFDVKD. CDR3 in amino acids: CATSDFASSGRANEQFF. CDR3 nucleotide sequence: TGTGCCACCAGTGATTTCGCCTCTAGCGGGAGGGCCAATGAGCAGTTCTTC.

This clonotype was seen ten or more times. CDR3 sequence reads: CAIRRQGATGELFF. CDR3 nucleotides: TGTGCCATCAGAAGACAGGGGGCAACCGGGGAGCTGTTTTTT. This sequence joins TRBV10-3 and TRBJ2-2, with 10 bases matching TRBD1. The junction had 3 bases not matched to a gene; V was cut back by 6 bases and J by 5 bases. This CDR3 contains 14 residues. Germline-derived CDR1 and CDR2 are ENHRY and SYGVKD.

The J gene is TRBJ2-5, the V gene TRBV7-9, with 8 bases lining up with TRBD2. In germline, CDR1 is SEHNR, CDR2 FQNEAQ (reference sequence). Trimming cost V 5 bases and J 1 base; bases outside gene matches: 3. This CDR3 comprises 14 residues. The CDR3 DNA sequence: TGTGCCAGCAGCGCTACTAGCGGCCAAGAGACCCAGTACTTC. It translates to CASSATSGQETQYF.

This clonotype was found many times. This chain links TRBV7-2 with TRBJ2-7; 9 bases match TRBD2. The J segment lost 4 bases and the V segment lost 2 bases, leaving 15 bases of the junction unmatched. Per germline, CDR1 SGHTA and CDR2 FQGNSA. The length of the CDR3 is 18 residues. CDR3 amino acids: CASSLWPGTSHGDYEQYF. Written as DNA, the CDR3 is TGTGCCAGCAGCTTATGGCCCGGGACTAGCCACGGTGATTACGAGCAGTACTTC.

This clonotype appeared many times. The V and J genes are TRBV20-1 and TRBJ1-1; D is ambiguous. Germline values: CDR1 DFQATT, CDR2 SNEGSKA (reference sequence). V lost 1 base and J lost 1, with 13 bases in between. The CDR3 is 15 residues long. DNA for the CDR3: TGCAGTGCTAGAGCTTGGGTGGCCCAGAACACTGAAGCTTTCTTT. Protein: CSARAWVAQNTEAFF.